This T cell receptor (beta chain) appears in the sequencing data of a study of shared T cell receptors in the human thymus. Turning to this clone: Compared with germline, one end of the junction differs, possibly owing to a read error.

The CDR3 is 12 amino acids. Germline V gives CDR1 SEHNR, CDR2 FQNEAQ (reference sequence). Clones were read by immunoSEQ multiplex PCR, and TCRdb kept only the in-frame ones, dropping some. The table includes roughly 700,000 clones, 70% to 90% detected once. These data were likewise used in another study, on human thymus T cells. As that study records: Corrective heart surgery yielded the resections from which the thymus tissue came. Repertoires from thymus and blood appeared to show biased V and J gene usage. Thymic repertoires of unrelated individuals were reported in related research to overlap highly.

This chain uses TRBV7-9 with TRBJ1-4; D is unresolved. This sequence was found in a boy under two years old with a congenital heart defect. What was sequenced was thymocytes. CDR3 DNA: TGTGCCAGCAGCTTAGAGGGAGAAAAGCTGTTTTTT. It codes for CASSLEGEKLFF.